This TCR beta chain was documented in a study of blood T cell repertoires in COVID-19. This CDR3 comprises 15 residues. Trimming removed 5 bases from V and 0 bases from J, with 11 bases in between. CDR1 is SEHNR, CDR2 FQNEAQ, per germline (reference sequence). This table comes from immunoSEQ multiplex PCR, and its TCRdb copy is limited to in-frame clones, with some not included. The repertoire consists of 200,000 or so clones, with about 87% occurring once and the leading ten covering roughly 2.7%. The sequence came from a woman in her 30s who had recovered from COVID-19. Source material: PBMCs or T cells enriched from blood (not recorded which). The chain has TRBV7-9 and TRBJ2-1; D might be TRBD1 (5 bases). The CDR3 is CASSPRQSSYNEQFF. DNA for the CDR3: TGTGCCAGCAGCCCAAGACAGAGCTCCTACAATGAGCAGTTCTTC. The whole variable domain, remainder taken from reference TRBV7-9 and TRBJ2-1, is DTGVSQNPRHKITKRGQNVTFRCDPISEHNRLYWYRQTLGQGPEFLTYFQNEAQLEKSRLLSDRFSAERPKGSFSTLEIQRTEQGDSAMYLCASSPRQSSYNEQFFGPGTRLTVL.